The rows below give T cell receptor beta chains drawn from one sample of a study of cytomegalovirus exposure and HLA in healthy donors. Using immunoSEQ multiplex PCR, the repertoire was profiled, and TCRdb retains in-frame clones only, with some absent. Here the sample spans 100,000 to 150,000 clones, around 77% being singletons. The sample comprised PBMCs. The receptor set was obtained from a human donor in good health. Each CDR3 is given with its conserved first and last residue. A D gene is named only where the DNA matches it firmly. Expanded clones are given a class, and other clones once, few, many or no size at all.

D: NA; V: TRBV28; J: TRBJ2-3; length: 12; size: few; CDR3: CASSRATDTQYF; DNA: TGTGCCAGCAGTCGAGCCACAGATACGCAGTATTTT
D: TRBD1; V: TRBV5-1; J: TRBJ2-2; length: 15; size: NA; CDR3: CASSPRTGFEGELFF; DNA: TGCGCCAGCAGCCCACGGACAGGGTTCGAGGGGGAGCTGTTTTTT
D: TRBD1; V: TRBV5-4; J: TRBJ1-1; length: 14; size: NA; CDR3: CASSQQGLPTEAFF; DNA: TGTGCCAGCAGCCAACAGGGGTTACCCACTGAAGCTTTCTTT
D: TRBD2; V: TRBV10-3; J: TRBJ2-5; length: 15; size: NA; CDR3: CAISEPLAGQETQYF; DNA: TGTGCCATCAGTGAGCCACTAGCGGGTCAAGAGACCCAGTACTTC
D: NA; V: TRBV21-1; J: TRBJ2-7; length: 14; size: NA; CDR3: CASSGSSGPYEQYF; DNA: TGTGCCAGCAGCGGTTCTAGCGGGCCCTACGAGCAGTACTTC
D: TRBD1; V: TRBV2; J: TRBJ1-1; length: 17; size: NA; CDR3: CASSRWARGLSNTEAFF; DNA: TGTGCCAGCAGCCGCTGGGCCAGGGGGCTTTCGAACACTGAAGCTTTCTTT
D: TRBD1; V: TRBV15; J: TRBJ1-2; length: 13; size: NA; CDR3: CATSEQGTYGYTF; DNA: TGTGCCACCAGCGAACAGGGGACCTATGGCTACACCTTC
D: TRBD1; V: TRBV10-3; J: TRBJ1-1; length: 14; size: NA; CDR3: CAISPDRVGTEAFF; DNA: TGTGCCATCAGCCCGGACAGGGTGGGCACTGAAGCTTTCTTT
D: TRBD1; V: TRBV19; J: TRBJ2-4; length: 14; size: NA; CDR3: CASSNRGDGNIQYF; DNA: TGTGCCAGTAGCAACAGGGGGGATGGGAACATTCAGTACTTC
D: TRBD1; V: TRBV12-5; J: TRBJ2-2; length: 16; size: few; CDR3: CASGSGTGRNTGELFF; DNA: TGTGCTAGTGGATCCGGGACAGGAAGGAACACCGGGGAGCTGTTTTTT
D: NA; V: TRBV7-2; J: TRBJ2-5; length: 16; size: NA; CDR3: CASSPIRTGIQETQYF; DNA: TGTGCCAGCAGCCCGATTAGGACGGGGATCCAAGAGACCCAGTACTTC
D: NA; V: TRBV7-9; J: TRBJ2-5; length: 15; size: NA; CDR3: CASSLTEGGRETQYF; DNA: TGTGCCAGCAGCTTAACGGAAGGAGGAAGAGAGACCCAGTACTTC
D: NA; V: TRBV2; J: TRBJ1-1; length: 14; size: once; CDR3: CASSDQGPGTEAFF; DNA: TGTGCCAGCAGTGACCAGGGTCCCGGCACTGAAGCTTTCTTT
D: TRBD2; V: TRBV7-9; J: TRBJ2-3; length: 15; size: NA; CDR3: CASSLLAGDEDTQYF; DNA: TGTGCCAGCAGCTTATTAGCGGGAGATGAAGATACGCAGTATTTT
D: NA; V: TRBV21-1; J: TRBJ2-3; length: 13; size: NA; CDR3: CASSKVYTDTQYF; DNA: TGTGCCAGCAGCAAAGTCTACACAGATACGCAGTATTTT
D: TRBD1; V: TRBV10-2; J: TRBJ1-1; length: 15; size: NA; CDR3: CASRDLGQGNTEAFF; DNA: TGCGCCAGCAGGGACCTAGGACAGGGGAACACTGAAGCTTTCTTT
D: NA; V: TRBV19; J: TRBJ1-2; length: 14; size: few; CDR3: CASNPTQGWSGYTF; DNA: TGTGCCAGTAATCCTACTCAGGGGTGGAGTGGCTACACCTTC
D: NA; V: TRBV7-9; J: TRBJ2-7; length: 18; size: NA; CDR3: CASSLGRRIQSSSYEQYF; DNA: TGTGCCAGCAGCTTAGGAAGGCGAATCCAGTCTAGCTCCTACGAGCAGTACTTC
D: TRBD1; V: TRBV2; J: TRBJ1-5; length: 15; size: NA; CDR3: CASSKGTGSNQPQHF; DNA: TGTGCCAGCAGTAAGGGGACAGGCAGTAATCAGCCCCAGCATTTT
D: NA; V: TRBV6-6; J: TRBJ2-5; length: 15; size: NA; CDR3: CASRLGDSPQETQYF; DNA: TGTGCCAGCAGGTTGGGGGACTCACCCCAAGAGACCCAGTACTTC
D: TRBD1; V: TRBV27; J: TRBJ2-6; length: 14; size: few; CDR3: CASSFGTEANVLTF; DNA: TGTGCCAGCAGTTTCGGGACAGAGGCCAACGTCCTGACTTTC
D: NA; V: TRBV11-3; J: TRBJ2-3; length: 13; size: NA; CDR3: CASRTPSTDTQYF; DNA: TGTGCCAGCAGGACACCTAGCACAGATACGCAGTATTTT